Listed below are T cell receptor beta chains from one sample, sequenced in a study of OX40 agonist ivuxolimab in advanced cancers. Using immunoSEQ multiplex PCR, the repertoire was profiled, and TCRdb retains in-frame clones only, with some absent. The repertoire holds roughly 45,000 clones, approximately 80% seen once, with around 16% in the top ten. The starting material was CD4+ or CD8+ T cells sorted from blood, obtained in a trial of the OX40 agonist ivuxolimab. The receptor set was obtained from an adult with an advanced solid tumor such as melanoma, head and neck, liver or kidney cancer. CDR3s include the opening cysteine and the closing phenylalanine or tryptophan. Each record gives: V gene, J gene, CDR3 protein.

TRBV11-2	TRBJ2-5	CASSLDLGPGSGETQYF
TRBV4-3	TRBJ2-1	CASSHAGQTYEQFF
TRBV28	TRBJ2-1	CASKPPIYNEQFF
TRBV6-5	TRBJ1-2	CASSYSNGRGGYTF
TRBV27	TRBJ1-4	CASSLMDGSEKLFF
TRBV10-3	TRBJ2-7	CAISERGGQADEQYF
TRBV11-3	TRBJ1-4	CASSRDRGEKLFF
TRBV28	TRBJ2-7	CASSLDGGSSYEQYF
TRBV19	TRBJ2-2	CASSPGIVMSGELFF
TRBV7-6	TRBJ2-7	CASSLGTPLDEQYF
TRBV7-3	TRBJ1-5	CASSPPGNISNQPQHF
TRBV11-2	TRBJ2-6	CASSQYKGLAGANVLTF
TRBV10-3	TRBJ2-7	CAISESIGRFYEQYF
TRBV4-1	TRBJ1-5	CASSQDGGQGRPQHF
TRBV5-4	TRBJ2-1	CASTQGGNEQFF
TRBV7-9	TRBJ2-7	CASSLGGDAYEQYF
TRBV11-2	TRBJ1-2	CASSSGQGAYGYTF
TRBV4-1	TRBJ1-1	CASSLTHLNTEAFF
TRBV6-5	TRBJ1-5	CASSYRGSNQPQHF
TRBV2	TRBJ1-4	CASSPGPIEKLFF
TRBV19	TRBJ1-2	CASSIKRDYGYTF
TRBV9	TRBJ2-1	CASSVVRSRADFYNEQFF
TRBV5-6	TRBJ2-5	CASSSTLTQETQYF
TRBV29-1	TRBJ1-1	CSVATGNTEAFF
TRBV19	TRBJ2-7	CASSMGGAYEQYF
TRBV11-2	TRBJ1-1	CASSLYTLNTEAFF
TRBV20-1	TRBJ1-2	CSADRGYTF
TRBV11-1	TRBJ2-1	CASSFSSNEQFF
TRBV28	TRBJ2-3	CASSLWADTQYF
TRBV27	TRBJ2-5	CASSSAGGETQYF
TRBV7-7	TRBJ2-7	CASSLEAGGAYEQYF
TRBV18	TRBJ2-2	CASSPRRGGAVTGELFF
TRBV7-9	TRBJ2-4	CASSSTSSSATNIQYF
TRBV9	TRBJ2-7	CASSPGAEQYF
TRBV28	TRBJ2-3	CASSVIAGLAETDTQYF
TRBV11-3	TRBJ2-7	CASSPPTSGPTYEQYF
TRBV5-4	TRBJ2-7	CASSDIGSGAQYEQYF
TRBV19	TRBJ1-5	CASSLLLQGFKDQPQHF
TRBV6-1	TRBJ2-7	CASSGAFPYEQYF
TRBV15	TRBJ1-2	CATSETAGGSYGYTF
TRBV6-5	TRBJ1-1	CASSYGQMNTEAFF
TRBV27	TRBJ2-7	CASSPWDGPYEQYF
TRBV4-2	TRBJ2-7	CASSQENSYYEQYF
TRBV9	TRBJ2-3	CASSPGKDGPDTQYF
TRBV6-1	TRBJ2-2	CASSEWFQGDTGELFF
TRBV2	TRBJ1-3	CASSEGGSSGNTIYF
TRBV18	TRBJ1-1	CASSPTGRELNTEAFF
TRBV14	TRBJ2-1	CASSPRTSGIYEQFF
TRBV5-6	TRBJ2-5	CASSLGGSQYF
TRBV4-3	TRBJ2-7	CASSQGQGAYEQYF
TRBV2	TRBJ2-4	CASNGRAAKNIQYF
TRBV9	TRBJ2-7	CASSASGGLSYEQYF
TRBV28	TRBJ2-3	CASSLGVNTGDTQYF